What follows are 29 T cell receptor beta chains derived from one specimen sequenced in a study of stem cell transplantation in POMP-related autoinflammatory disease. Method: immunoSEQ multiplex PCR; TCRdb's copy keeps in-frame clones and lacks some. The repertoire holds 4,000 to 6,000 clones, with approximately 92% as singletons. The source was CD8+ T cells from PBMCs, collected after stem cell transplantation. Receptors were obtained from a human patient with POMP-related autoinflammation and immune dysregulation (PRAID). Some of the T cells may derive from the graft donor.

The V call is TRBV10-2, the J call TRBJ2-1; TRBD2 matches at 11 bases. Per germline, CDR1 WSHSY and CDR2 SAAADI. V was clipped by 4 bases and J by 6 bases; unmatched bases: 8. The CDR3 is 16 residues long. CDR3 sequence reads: CASSVSTSGISNEQFF. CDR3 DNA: TGCGCCAGCAGTGTGTCGACTAGCGGGATCAGCAATGAGCAGTTCTTC.

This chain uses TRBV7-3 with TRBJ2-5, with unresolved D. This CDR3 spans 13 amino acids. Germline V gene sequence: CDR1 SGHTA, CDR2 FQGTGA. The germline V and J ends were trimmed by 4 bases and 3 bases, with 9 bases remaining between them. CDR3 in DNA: TGTGCCAGCAGCTCTATGGCGGAAGAGACCCAGTACTTC. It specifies CASSSMAEETQYF.

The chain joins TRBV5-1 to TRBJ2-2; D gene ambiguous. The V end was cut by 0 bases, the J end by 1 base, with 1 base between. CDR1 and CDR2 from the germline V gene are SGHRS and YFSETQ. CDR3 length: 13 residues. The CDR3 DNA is TGCGCCAGCAGCTTGGGGAACACCGGGGAGCTGTTTTTT. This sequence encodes CASSLGNTGELFF.

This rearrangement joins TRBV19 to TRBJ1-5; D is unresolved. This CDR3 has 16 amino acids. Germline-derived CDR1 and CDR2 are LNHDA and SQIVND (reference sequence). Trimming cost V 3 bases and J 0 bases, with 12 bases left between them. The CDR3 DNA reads TGTGCCAGTAGTATGTGGAGTGAAGCTAGCAATCAGCCCCAGCATTTT. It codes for CASSMWSEASNQPQHF. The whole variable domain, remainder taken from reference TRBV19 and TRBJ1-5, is DGGITQSPKYLFRKEGQNVTLSCEQNLNHDAMYWYRQDPGQGLRLIYYSQIVNDFQKGDIAEGYSVSREKKESFPLTVTSAQKNPTAFYLCASSMWSEASNQPQHFGDGTRLSIL.

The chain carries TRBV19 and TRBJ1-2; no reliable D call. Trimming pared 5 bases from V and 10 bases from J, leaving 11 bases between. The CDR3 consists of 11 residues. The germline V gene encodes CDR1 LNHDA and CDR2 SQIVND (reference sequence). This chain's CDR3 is CASSGVLDYTF. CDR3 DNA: TGTGCCAGTAGTGGCGTTCTGGACTACACCTTC. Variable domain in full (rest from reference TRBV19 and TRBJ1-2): DGGITQSPKYLFRKEGQNVTLSCEQNLNHDAMYWYRQDPGQGLRLIYYSQIVNDFQKGDIAEGYSVSREKKESFPLTVTSAQKNPTAFYLCASSGVLDYTFGSGTRLTVV.

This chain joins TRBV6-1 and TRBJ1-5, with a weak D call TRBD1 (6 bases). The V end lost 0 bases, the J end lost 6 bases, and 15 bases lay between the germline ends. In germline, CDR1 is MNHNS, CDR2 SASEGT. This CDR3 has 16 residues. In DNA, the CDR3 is TGTGCCAGCAGTGAAGCGCTCGGGGCAGGGGCTCAGCCCCAGCATTTT. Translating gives CASSEALGAGAQPQHF.

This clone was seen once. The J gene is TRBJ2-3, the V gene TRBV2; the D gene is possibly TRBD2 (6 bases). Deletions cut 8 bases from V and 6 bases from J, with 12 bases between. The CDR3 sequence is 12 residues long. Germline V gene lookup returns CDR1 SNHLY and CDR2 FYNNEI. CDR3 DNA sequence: TGTGCCAGCTACGCGGGGTTGGATACGCAGTATTTT. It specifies CASYAGLDTQYF.

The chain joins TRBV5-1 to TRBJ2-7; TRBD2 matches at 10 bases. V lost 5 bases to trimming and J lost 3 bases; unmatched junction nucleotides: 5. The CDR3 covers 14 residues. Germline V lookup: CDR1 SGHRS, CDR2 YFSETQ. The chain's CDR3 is CASRLASGSYEQYF. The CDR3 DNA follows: TGCGCCAGCAGACTAGCTAGCGGGAGCTACGAGCAGTACTTC. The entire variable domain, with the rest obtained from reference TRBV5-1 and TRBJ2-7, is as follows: KAGVTQTPRYLIKTRGQQVTLSCSPISGHRSVSWYQQTPGQGLQFLFEYFSETQRNKGNFPGRFSGRQFSNSRSEMNVSTLELGDSALYLCASRLASGSYEQYFGPGTRLTVT.

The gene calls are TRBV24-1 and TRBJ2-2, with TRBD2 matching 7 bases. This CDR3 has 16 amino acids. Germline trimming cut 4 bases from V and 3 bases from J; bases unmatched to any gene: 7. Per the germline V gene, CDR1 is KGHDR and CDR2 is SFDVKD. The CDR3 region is CATSDLTGGDTGELFF. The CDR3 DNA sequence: TGTGCCACCAGTGACCTGACTGGGGGGGACACCGGGGAGCTGTTTTTT.

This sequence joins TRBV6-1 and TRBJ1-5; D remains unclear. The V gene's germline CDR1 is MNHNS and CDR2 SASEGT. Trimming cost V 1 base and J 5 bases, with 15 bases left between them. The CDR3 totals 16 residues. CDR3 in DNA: TGTGCCAGCAGTGAAGAGCCCCGCGGCTTGGATCAGCCCCAGCATTTT. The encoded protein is CASSEEPRGLDQPQHF.

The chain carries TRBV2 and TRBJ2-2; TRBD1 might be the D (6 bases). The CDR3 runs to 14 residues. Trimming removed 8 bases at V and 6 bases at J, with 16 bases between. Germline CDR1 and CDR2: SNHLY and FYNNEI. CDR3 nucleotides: TGTGCCAGCCTGAGGACAGCCGGGCCCGGGGAGCTGTTTTTT. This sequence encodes CASLRTAGPGELFF.

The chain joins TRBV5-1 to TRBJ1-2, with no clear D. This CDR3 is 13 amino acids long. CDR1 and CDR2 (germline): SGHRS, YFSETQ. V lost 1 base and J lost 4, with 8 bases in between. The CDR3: CASSLYGAYGYTF. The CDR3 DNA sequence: TGCGCCAGCAGCTTGTACGGAGCCTATGGCTACACCTTC. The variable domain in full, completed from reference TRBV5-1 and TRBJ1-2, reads KAGVTQTPRYLIKTRGQQVTLSCSPISGHRSVSWYQQTPGQGLQFLFEYFSETQRNKGNFPGRFSGRQFSNSRSEMNVSTLELGDSALYLCASSLYGAYGYTFGSGTRLTVV.

Here the CDR3 reads CASSPGGRYEQYF. The CDR3 DNA is TGTGCCAGCAGTCCGGGTGGCCGCTACGAGCAGTACTTC. The genes are TRBV12-3 or TRBV12-4 and TRBJ2-7; the D is unclear. The V gene lost 5 bases and the J gene lost 3 bases, with 11 bases spanning the gap. The CDR3 is 13 residues long.

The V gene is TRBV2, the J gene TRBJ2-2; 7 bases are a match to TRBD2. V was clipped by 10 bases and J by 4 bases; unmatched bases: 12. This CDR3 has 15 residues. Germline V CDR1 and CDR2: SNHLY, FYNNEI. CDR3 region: CATQRLADPTGELFF. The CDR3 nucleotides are TGTGCCACACAAAGGCTAGCGGACCCCACCGGGGAGCTGTTTTTT. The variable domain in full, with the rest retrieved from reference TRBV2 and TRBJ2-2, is EPEVTQTPSHQVTQMGQEVILRCVPISNHLYFYWYRQILGQKVEFLVSFYNNEISEKSEIFDDQFSVERPDGSNFTLKIRSTKLEDSAMYFCATQRLADPTGELFFGEGSRLTVL.

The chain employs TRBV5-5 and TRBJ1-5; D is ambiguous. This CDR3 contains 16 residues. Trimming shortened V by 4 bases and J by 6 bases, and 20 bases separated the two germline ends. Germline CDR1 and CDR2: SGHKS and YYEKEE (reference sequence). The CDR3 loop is CASSPGRVTVGQPQHF. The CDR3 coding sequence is TGTGCCAGCAGCCCGGGCCGAGTAACTGTAGGTCAGCCCCAGCATTTT.

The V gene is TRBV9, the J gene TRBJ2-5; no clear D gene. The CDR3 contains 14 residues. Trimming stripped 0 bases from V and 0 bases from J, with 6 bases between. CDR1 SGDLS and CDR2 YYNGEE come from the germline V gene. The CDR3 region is CASSVEGNQETQYF. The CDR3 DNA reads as TGTGCCAGCAGCGTAGAGGGAAACCAAGAGACCCAGTACTTC.

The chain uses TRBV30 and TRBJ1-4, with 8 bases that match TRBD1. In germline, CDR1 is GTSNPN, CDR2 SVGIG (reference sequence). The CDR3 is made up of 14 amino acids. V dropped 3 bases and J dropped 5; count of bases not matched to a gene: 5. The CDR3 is CAWSSTGGNEKLFF. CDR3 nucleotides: TGTGCCTGGAGCTCCACAGGGGGGAATGAAAAACTGTTTTTT.

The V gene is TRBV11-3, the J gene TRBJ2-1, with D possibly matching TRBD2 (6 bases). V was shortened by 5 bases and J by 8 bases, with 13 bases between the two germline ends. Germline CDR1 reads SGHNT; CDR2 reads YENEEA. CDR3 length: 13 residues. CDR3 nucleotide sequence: TGTGCCAGCAGCGGGACTTCTACCGATGAGCAGTTCTTC. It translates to CASSGTSTDEQFF.

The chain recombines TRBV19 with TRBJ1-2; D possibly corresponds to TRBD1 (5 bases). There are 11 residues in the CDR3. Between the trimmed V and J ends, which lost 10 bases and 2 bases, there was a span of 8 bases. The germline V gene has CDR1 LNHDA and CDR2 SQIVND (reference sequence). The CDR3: CATRDNYGYTF. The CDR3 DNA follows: TGTGCCACCCGGGACAACTATGGCTACACCTTC.

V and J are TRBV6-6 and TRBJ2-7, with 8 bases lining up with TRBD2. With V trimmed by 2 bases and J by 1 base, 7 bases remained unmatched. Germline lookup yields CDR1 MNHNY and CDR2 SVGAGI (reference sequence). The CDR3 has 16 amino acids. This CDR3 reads CASSYEFSGISYEQYF. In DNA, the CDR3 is TGTGCCAGCAGTTACGAATTTAGCGGGATTTCCTACGAGCAGTACTTC.

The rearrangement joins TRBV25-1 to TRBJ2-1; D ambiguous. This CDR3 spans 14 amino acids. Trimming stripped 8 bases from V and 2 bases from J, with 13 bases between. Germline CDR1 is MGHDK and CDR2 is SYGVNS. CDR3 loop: CASSRSFAYNEQFF. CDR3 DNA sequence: TGTGCCAGCTCGCGGAGTTTCGCCTACAATGAGCAGTTCTTC.

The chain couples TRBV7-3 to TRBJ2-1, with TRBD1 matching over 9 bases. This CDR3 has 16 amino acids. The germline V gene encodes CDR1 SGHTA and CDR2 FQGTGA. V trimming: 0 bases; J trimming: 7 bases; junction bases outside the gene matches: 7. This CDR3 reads CASSLTAGTGSNEQFF. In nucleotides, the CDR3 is TGTGCCAGCAGCTTAACCGCCGGGACAGGGTCGAATGAGCAGTTCTTC.

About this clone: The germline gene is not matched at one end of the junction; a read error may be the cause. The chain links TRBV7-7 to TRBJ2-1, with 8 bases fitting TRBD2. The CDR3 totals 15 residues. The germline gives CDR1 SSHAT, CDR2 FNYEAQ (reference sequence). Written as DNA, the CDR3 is TGTGCTAGCAGCTTAGGCGCGGGAGGATACAATGAGCAGTTCTTC. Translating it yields CASSLGAGGYNEQFF.

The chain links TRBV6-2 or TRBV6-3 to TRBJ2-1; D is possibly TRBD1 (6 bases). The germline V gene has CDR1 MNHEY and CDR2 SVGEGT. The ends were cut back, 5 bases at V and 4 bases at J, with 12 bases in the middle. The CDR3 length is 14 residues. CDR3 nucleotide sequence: TGTGCCAGCAGTCCCTGGACAGAATACAATGAGCAGTTCTTC. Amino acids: CASSPWTEYNEQFF.

The CDR3 coding sequence is TGTGCCAGCAGCTTGGGGCCAGGGGGCGGAGGCGAAAAACTGTTTTTT. This codes for CASSLGPGGGGEKLFF. The chain links TRBV5-6 to TRBJ1-4; TRBD1 matches at 8 bases. The CDR3 contains 16 residues. Germline assignment: CDR1 SGHDT and CDR2 YYEEEE. J lost 8 bases, V lost 0 bases, and 9 bases had no gene match.

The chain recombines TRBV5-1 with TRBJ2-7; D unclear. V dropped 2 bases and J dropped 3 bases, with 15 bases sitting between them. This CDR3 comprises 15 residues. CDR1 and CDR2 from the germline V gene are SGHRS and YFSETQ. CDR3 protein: CASSFGPETNYEQYF. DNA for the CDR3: TGCGCCAGCAGCTTCGGGCCGGAAACCAACTACGAGCAGTACTTC. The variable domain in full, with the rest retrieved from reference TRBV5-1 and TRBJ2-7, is KAGVTQTPRYLIKTRGQQVTLSCSPISGHRSVSWYQQTPGQGLQFLFEYFSETQRNKGNFPGRFSGRQFSNSRSEMNVSTLELGDSALYLCASSFGPETNYEQYFGPGTRLTVT.

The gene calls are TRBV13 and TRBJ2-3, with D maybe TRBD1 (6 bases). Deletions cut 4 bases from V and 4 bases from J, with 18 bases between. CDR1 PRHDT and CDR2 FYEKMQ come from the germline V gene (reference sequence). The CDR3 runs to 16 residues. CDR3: CASSSATGLGSDTQYF. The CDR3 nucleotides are TGTGCCAGCAGCTCCGCAACAGGGTTGGGTTCAGATACGCAGTATTTT. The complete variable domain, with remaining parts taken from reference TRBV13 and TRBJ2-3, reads AAGVIQSPRHLIKEKRETATLKCYPIPRHDTVYWYQQGPGQDPQFLISFYEKMQSDKGSIPDRFSAQQFSDYHSELNMSSLELGDSALYFCASSSATGLGSDTQYFGPGTRLTVL.

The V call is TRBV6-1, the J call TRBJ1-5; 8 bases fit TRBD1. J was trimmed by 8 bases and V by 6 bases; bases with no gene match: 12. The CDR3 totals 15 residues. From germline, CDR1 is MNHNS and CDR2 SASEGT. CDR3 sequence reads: CASSGFDRGFEPQHF. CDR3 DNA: TGTGCCAGCAGCGGCTTTGACAGGGGCTTTGAGCCCCAGCATTTT.

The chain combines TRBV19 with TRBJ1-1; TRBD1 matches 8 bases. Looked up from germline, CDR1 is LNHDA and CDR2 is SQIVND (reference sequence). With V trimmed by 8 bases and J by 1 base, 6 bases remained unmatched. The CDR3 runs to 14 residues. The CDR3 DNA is TGTGCCAGTTCTGGACAGGGTAGGAACACTGAAGCTTTCTTT. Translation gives CASSGQGRNTEAFF.